These T cell receptor beta chains were read from a single sample in a study of shared clonotypes between healthy human individuals. TCRdb keeps only in-frame clones here, not all; method: immunoSEQ multiplex PCR. The table has roughly 1.5 million clones, 95% to 99% seen once. Sequenced: naive CD4+ T cells sorted from blood. The receptors were sampled from a man aged 25 to 40 in good health. Each CDR3 is given with its conserved first and last residue. A D gene is named only where the DNA matches it firmly.

CDR3aa | v_gene | d_gene
CATHTGGGSGELFF | TRBV5-1 | TRBD1
CASWGNTEAFF | TRBV28 | -
CASSLASGQGGETQYF | TRBV5-1 | TRBD1
CASSQDTFGIGPTDTQYF | TRBV4-1 | -
CASSKKTSGTDTQYF | TRBV19 | TRBD2
CASRSFGTGRNTEAFF | TRBV28 | TRBD1
CASSLIFQDFGETQYF | TRBV27 | -
CASSLFRGSRPYEQYF | TRBV27 | TRBD2
CASSSGTGTDTQYF | TRBV5-1 | TRBD1
CASSTPGRVNTEAFF | TRBV27 | -
CASISRPGAQETQYF | TRBV28 | -
CATSSRGPLRHGELFF | TRBV15 | -
CASSLKRTSGRYNEQFF | TRBV7-3 | TRBD2
CASSVGSRPDSPTTASYEQYF | TRBV9 | -
CASSLFGTAGTYNEQFF | TRBV5-1 | TRBD1
CASSPGLITNEKLFF | TRBV7-2 | -
CASSPGQGGEKLFF | TRBV28 | TRBD1
CAWDRGSTEAFF | TRBV30 | TRBD1
CASGLSPEAAAVWDIQYF | TRBV12-5 | -
CASSVGHLSGNTIYF | TRBV9 | -
CASSQESTGPKNIQYF | TRBV4-1 | -
CASSPNPGTSSYNEQFF | TRBV14 | TRBD2
CAWSSIQGGAFF | TRBV30 | -
CASRVTGQPYGYTF | TRBV6-1 | TRBD1
CASSLSGPIGETQYF | TRBV7-3 | -
CASSPPGGGPGNTIYF | TRBV28 | -
CASGLVSPRQGLGLETQYF | TRBV12-5 | -
CASTWWEGAYEQYF | TRBV11-2 | -
CASSFPVGTGELFF | TRBV18 | -
CASRPARIGRTMNTEAFF | TRBV5-1 | -
CASSPGQSSYEQYF | TRBV18 | TRBD1
CASSVDRVAYEQYF | TRBV5-6 | TRBD1
CASSPVATVNTIYF | TRBV18 | -
CAITRDREDIQYF | TRBV10-3 | TRBD1
CASSPGYGANEKLFF | TRBV6-5 | -
CASTARGTGELFF | TRBV19 | -
CSARLATQYF | TRBV20-1 | -